This T cell receptor beta chain comes out of a study of PD-1 blockade in mismatch repair-deficient tumors. Study summary: All were previously treated, progressing patients with 12 mismatch repair-deficient cancer types. Study-wide points: Rapid post-treatment expansion, then contraction, generally preceding radiologic response, marked tumor-resident clones.

Every patient had mismatch repair deficiency by PCR or immunohistochemistry. The TCR-sequenced patients were a few responders to pembrolizumab. There are 18 residues in the CDR3. Per germline, CDR1 MDHEN and CDR2 SYDVKM. Trimming pared 1 base from V and 4 bases from J, leaving 22 bases between. Repertoires were generated with immunoSEQ multiplex PCR, while TCRdb's copy carries only in-frame clones and drops some. Of 30,000 to 45,000 clones in the sample, approximately 83% were seen once. As concerns this clone: Its antigen remains unidentified.

This specimen consisted of PBMCs, obtained approximately 41 weeks after starting pembrolizumab. The chain links TRBV28 to TRBJ2-5; a possible D gene is TRBD1 (6 bases). The sequence was collected from an adult with mismatch repair-deficient cancer. CDR3 protein: CASSLSPGLGAMGETQYF. CDR3 coding DNA: TGTGCCAGCAGTTTATCCCCAGGTTTGGGGGCGATGGGAGAGACCCAGTACTTC.